These 5 T cell receptor beta chains were sequenced from one sample in a study of T cells expressing NK-cell markers. TCRdb re-called the 5' RACE reads and gives one entry per CDR3 protein, without DNA. This specimen shows about 180,000 distinct CDR3 sequences; the ten leading clones hold around a sixth. The sample taken for sequencing was blood T cells: a sorted CD56 or NKG2C T cell subset, CD4+ or CD8+ T cells, or bulk PBMC T cells (not recorded which). The receptors stem from a woman between 18 and 69 years old in good health.

The chain carries TRBV5-1 and TRBJ1-5; TCRdb proposes TRBD1, but this gene call is untestable without DNA. CDR1 SGHRS and CDR2 YFSETQ come from the germline V gene. This CDR3 is built from 16 residues. The CDR3 region is CASSPTTGAGNQPQHF.

The rearrangement joins TRBV3-1 to TRBJ1-4; TCRdb designates TRBD1, a call that cannot be tested without DNA. CDR1 and CDR2 from the germline V gene are LGHDT and YNNKEL (reference sequence). The CDR3 covers 16 residues. This chain's CDR3 is CASSPTAGQGDEKLFF.

The V and J genes are TRBV5-1 and TRBJ2-7. Germline loops: CDR1 SGHRS, CDR2 YFSETQ. This CDR3 has 13 residues. The CDR3 loop reads CASSLANPYEQYF.

The chain links TRBV20-1 to TRBJ2-7. Germline CDR1 reads DFQATT; CDR2 reads SNEGSKA (reference sequence). The CDR3 contains 12 residues. This CDR3 is CSARRRIDEQYF.

This CDR3 reads CASSSTTGMNTQYF. V is TRBV9 and J is TRBJ2-3; TCRdb picks TRBD1, but there is no DNA to check that call. CDR3 length: 14 amino acids. Germline CDR1 reads SGDLS; CDR2 reads YYNGEE.